The source of this T cell receptor (beta chain) is a study of cytomegalovirus exposure and HLA in healthy donors. Study-level background: Approximately 85 million unique TCRs from HLA-typed donors were held in an early data release. Study-wide results and caveats: Later on, an analysis found that several of the most significant clusters appeared to be linked to common viral pathogens, which included parvovirus B19. According to an earlier analysis, most TCR beta V segments yielded productive rearrangements about 90% or about 30% of the time.

V was clipped by 4 bases and J by 4 bases, with 14 bases between them. This CDR3 spans 15 amino acids. Germline values: CDR1 SGHNT, CDR2 YYREEE (reference sequence). PCR employed 60 Vbeta and 13 Jbeta primers. Assay: immunoSEQ multiplex PCR; the TCRdb copy retains only in-frame clones and omits some. The sample consists of about 110,000 clones, 70% to 80% of them appearing once. About this clone: The antigen is not known.

The J gene is TRBJ1-4, the V gene TRBV5-4; D is perhaps TRBD1 (6 bases). The source of this sequence is a woman between 40 and 50 years old in good health and CMV-seronegative. The source material was PBMCs. DNA for the CDR3: TGTGCCAGCAGCCCAACAGGGCCAGATAATGAAAAACTGTTTTTT. The encoded protein is CASSPTGPDNEKLFF.